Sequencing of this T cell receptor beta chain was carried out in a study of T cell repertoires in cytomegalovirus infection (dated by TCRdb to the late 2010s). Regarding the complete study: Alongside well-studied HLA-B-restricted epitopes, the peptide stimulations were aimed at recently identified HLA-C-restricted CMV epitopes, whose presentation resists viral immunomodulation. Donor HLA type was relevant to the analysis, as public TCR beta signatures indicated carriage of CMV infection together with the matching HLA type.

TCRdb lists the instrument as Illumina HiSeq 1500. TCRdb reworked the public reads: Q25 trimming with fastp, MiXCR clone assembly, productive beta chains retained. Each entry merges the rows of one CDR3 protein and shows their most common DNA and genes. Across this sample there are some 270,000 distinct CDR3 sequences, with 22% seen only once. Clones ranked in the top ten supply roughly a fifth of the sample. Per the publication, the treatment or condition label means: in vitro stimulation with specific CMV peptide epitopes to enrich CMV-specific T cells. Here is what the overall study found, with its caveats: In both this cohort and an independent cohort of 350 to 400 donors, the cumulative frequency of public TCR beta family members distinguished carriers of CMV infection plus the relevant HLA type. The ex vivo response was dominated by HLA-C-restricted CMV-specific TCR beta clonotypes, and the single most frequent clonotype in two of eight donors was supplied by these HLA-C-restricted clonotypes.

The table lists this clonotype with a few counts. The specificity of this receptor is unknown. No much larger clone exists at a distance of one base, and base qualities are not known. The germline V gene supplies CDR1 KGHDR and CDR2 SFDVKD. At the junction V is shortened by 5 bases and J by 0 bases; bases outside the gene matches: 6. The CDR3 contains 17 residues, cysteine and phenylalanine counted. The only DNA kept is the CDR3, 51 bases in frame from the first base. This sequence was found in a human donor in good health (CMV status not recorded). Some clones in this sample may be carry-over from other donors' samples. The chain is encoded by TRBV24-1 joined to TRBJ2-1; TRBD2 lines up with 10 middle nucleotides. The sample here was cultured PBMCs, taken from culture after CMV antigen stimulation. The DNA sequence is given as TGTGCCACCAGTGGAAGCGGGAGGGCCCTCTCCTACAATGAGCAGTTCTTC. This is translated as CATSGSGRALSYNEQFF.